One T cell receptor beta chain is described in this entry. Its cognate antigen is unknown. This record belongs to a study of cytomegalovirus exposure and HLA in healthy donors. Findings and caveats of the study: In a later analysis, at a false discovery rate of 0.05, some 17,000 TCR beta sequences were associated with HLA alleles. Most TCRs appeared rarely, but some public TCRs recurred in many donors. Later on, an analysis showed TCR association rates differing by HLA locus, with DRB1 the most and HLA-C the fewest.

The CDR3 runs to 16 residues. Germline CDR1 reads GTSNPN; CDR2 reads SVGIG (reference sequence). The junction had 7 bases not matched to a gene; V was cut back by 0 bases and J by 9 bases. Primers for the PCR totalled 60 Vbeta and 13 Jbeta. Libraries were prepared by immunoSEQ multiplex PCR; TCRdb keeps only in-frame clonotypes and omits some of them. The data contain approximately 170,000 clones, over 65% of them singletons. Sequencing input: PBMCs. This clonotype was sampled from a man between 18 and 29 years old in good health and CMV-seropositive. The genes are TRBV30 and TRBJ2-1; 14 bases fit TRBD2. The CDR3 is CAWSVPRTSGRPEQFF. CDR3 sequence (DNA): TGTGCCTGGAGTGTACCCAGGACTAGCGGGAGGCCTGAGCAGTTCTTC.